Sequencing of this TCR beta chain was carried out in a study of CXCR3-negative and CXCR3-positive naive CD8 T cells. UMI-labeled TRB cDNA libraries were prepared by 5' RACE. TCRdb reprocessed the 5' RACE reads and reports one entry per CDR3 protein, with no DNA. With around 52,000 distinct CDR3 sequences in the sample, the ten largest clones hold roughly a quarter. The germline V gene encodes CDR1 ENHRY and CDR2 SYGVKD. CDR3 size: 13 residues. The chain couples TRBV10-3 to TRBJ1-1. Sequenced input: memory CD8+ T cells from blood. The TCR originated in a human donor in good health. Some clones in this sample may be carry-over from other donors' samples. The chain's CDR3 is CAIRRPENTEAFF.